The present entry profiles one T cell receptor (beta chain) with its context. This entry belongs to a study of OX40 agonist ivuxolimab in advanced cancers. This CDR3 comprises 15 residues. Trimming at V came to 6 bases and at J to 3 bases, leaving 10 bases not matched to a gene. Germline V lookup: CDR1 SQVTM, CDR2 ANQGSEA. Sequencing was performed with immunoSEQ multiplex PCR; in TCRdb, only in-frame clones are kept and a portion is missing. Of fewer than 75,000 clones in the sample, about 85% are singletons; the top ten hold 0.67%. V usage is TRBV29-1 and J usage is TRBJ2-3; TRBD2 matches at 9 bases. This specimen was CD4+ or CD8+ T cells sorted from blood, taken in a trial of the OX40 agonist ivuxolimab. This clonotype was obtained from an adult with an advanced solid tumor such as melanoma, head and neck, liver or kidney cancer. CDR3 amino acids: CSVRGGLAGTDTQYF. The CDR3 coding sequence is TGCAGCGTCCGCGGCGGCCTAGCGGGAACAGATACGCAGTATTTT.